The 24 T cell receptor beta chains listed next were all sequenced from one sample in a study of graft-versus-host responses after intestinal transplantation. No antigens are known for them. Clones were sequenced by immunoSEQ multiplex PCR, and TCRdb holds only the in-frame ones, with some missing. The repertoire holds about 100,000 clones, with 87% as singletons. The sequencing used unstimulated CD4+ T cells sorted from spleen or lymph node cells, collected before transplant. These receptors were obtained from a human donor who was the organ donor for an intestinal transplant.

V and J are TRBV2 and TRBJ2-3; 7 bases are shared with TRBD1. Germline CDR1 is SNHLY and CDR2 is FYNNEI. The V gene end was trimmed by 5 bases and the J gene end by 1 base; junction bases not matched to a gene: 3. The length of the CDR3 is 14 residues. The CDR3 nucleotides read TGTGCCAGCAGTAGGGACAGAGGCACAGATACGCAGTATTTT. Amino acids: CASSRDRGTDTQYF.

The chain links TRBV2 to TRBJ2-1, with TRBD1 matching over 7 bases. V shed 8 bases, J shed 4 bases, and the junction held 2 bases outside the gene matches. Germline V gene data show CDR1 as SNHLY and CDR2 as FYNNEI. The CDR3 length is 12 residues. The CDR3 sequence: CASGQEYNEQFF. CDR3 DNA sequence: TGTGCCAGCGGACAGGAGTACAATGAGCAGTTCTTC. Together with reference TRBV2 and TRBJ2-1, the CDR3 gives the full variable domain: EPEVTQTPSHQVTQMGQEVILRCVPISNHLYFYWYRQILGQKVEFLVSFYNNEISEKSEIFDDQFSVERPDGSNFTLKIRSTKLEDSAMYFCASGQEYNEQFFGPGTRLTVL.

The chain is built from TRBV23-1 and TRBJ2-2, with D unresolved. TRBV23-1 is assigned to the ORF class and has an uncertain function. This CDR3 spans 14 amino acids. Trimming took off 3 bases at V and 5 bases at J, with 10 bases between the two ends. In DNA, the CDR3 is TGCGCCAGCAGTCACTCAGGCGGAACCGGGGAGCTGTTTTTT. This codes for CASSHSGGTGELFF.

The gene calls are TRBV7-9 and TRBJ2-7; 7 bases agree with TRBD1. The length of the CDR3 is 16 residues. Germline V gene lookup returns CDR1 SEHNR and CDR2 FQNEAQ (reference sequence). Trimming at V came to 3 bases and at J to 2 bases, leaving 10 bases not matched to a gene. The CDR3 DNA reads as TGTGCCAGCAGCTTTATCCGTGGGACAGTACCCTACGAGCAGTACTTC. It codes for CASSFIRGTVPYEQYF.

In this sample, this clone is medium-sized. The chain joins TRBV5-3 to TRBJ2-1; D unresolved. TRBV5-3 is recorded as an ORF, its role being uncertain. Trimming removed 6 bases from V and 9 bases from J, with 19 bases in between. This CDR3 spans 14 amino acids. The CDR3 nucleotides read TGTGCCAGAACCCGTAGCCGAAGCCTCCGTGAGCAGTTCTTC. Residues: CARTRSRSLREQFF.

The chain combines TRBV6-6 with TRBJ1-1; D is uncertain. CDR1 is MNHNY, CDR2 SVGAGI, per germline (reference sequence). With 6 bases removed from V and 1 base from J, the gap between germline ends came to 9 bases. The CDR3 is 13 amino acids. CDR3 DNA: TGTGCCAGCAGCCTACAAAGGAACACTGAAGCTTTCTTT. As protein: CASSLQRNTEAFF.

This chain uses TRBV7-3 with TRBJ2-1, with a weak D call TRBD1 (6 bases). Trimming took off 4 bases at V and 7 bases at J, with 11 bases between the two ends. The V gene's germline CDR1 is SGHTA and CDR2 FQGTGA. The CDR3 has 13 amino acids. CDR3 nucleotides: TGTGCCAGCAGCTCGCCGGGACAAAATGAGCAGTTCTTC. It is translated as CASSSPGQNEQFF.

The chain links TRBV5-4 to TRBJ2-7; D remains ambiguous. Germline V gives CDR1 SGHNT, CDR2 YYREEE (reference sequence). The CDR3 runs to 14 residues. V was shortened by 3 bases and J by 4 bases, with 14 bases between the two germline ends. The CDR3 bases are TGTGCCAGCAGCTCCCATGGGGAAAATTACGAGCAGTACTTC. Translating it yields CASSSHGENYEQYF.

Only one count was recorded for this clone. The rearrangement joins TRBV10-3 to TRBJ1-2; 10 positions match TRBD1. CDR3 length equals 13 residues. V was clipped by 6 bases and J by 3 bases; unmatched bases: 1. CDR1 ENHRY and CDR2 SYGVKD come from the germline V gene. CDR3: CAIRGTGDYGYTF. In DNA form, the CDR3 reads TGTGCCATCAGGGGGACAGGGGACTATGGCTACACCTTC.

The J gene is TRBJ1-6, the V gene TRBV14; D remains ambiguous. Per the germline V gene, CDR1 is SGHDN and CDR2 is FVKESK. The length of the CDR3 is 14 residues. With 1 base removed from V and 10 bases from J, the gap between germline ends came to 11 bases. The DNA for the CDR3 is TGTGCCAGCAGCCAAGGTGGGGTGGACTCACCCCTCCACTTT. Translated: CASSQGGVDSPLHF.

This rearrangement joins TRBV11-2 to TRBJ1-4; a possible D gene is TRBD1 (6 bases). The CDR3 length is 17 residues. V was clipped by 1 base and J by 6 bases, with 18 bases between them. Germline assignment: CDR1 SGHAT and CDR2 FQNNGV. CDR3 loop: CASSLVRGGQVYEKLFF. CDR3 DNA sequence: TGTGCCAGCAGCTTAGTGCGCGGGGGGCAGGTTTATGAAAAACTGTTTTTT.

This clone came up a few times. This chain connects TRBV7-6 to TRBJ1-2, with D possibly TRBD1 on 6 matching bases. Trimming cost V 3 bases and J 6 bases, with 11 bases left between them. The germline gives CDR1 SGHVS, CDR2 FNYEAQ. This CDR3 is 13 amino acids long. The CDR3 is CASSLLQGDGYTF. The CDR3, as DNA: TGTGCCAGCAGCTTGCTACAGGGAGATGGCTACACCTTC.

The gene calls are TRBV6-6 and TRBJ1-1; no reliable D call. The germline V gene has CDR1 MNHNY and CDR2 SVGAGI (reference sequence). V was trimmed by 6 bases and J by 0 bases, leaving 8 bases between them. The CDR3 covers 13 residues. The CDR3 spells CASRLHLNTEAFF. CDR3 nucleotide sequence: TGTGCCAGCAGGCTTCACTTGAACACTGAAGCTTTCTTT.

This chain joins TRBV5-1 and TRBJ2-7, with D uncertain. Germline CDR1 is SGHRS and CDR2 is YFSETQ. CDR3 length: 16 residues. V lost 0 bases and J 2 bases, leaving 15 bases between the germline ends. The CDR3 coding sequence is TGCGCCAGCAGCTTGGTTCCCTCCAGGAATACCTACGAGCAGTACTTC. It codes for CASSLVPSRNTYEQYF.

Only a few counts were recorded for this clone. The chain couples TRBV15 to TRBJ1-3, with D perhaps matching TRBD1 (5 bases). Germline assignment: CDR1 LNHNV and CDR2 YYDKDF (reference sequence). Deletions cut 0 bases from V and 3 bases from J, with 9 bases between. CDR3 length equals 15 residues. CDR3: CATSREGQLGNTIYF. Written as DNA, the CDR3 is TGTGCCACCAGCAGAGAGGGGCAACTTGGAAACACCATATATTTT.

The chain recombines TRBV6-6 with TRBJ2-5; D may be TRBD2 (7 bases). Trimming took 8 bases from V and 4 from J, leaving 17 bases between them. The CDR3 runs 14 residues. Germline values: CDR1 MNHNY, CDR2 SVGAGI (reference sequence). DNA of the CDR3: TGTGCCAGCCGCCGCGGGGGCATGGGAGAGACCCAGTACTTC. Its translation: CASRRGGMGETQYF.

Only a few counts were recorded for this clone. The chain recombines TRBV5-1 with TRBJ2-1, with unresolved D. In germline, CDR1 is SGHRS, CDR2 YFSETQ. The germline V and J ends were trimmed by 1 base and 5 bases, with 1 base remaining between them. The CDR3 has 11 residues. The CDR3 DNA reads TGCGCCAGCAGCTTGAACAATGAGCAGTTCTTC. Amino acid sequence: CASSLNNEQFF.

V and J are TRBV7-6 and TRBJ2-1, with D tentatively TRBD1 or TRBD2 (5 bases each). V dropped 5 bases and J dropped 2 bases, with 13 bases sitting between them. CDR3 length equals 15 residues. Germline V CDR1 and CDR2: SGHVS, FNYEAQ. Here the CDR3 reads CASSQAGTTYNEQFF. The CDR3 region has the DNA TGTGCCAGCAGCCAAGCCGGGACGACCTACAATGAGCAGTTCTTC. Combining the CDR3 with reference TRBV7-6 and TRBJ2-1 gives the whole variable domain GAGVSQSPRYKVTKRGQDVALRCDPISGHVSLYWYRQALGQGPEFLTYFNYEAQQDKSGLPNDRFSAERPEGSISTLTIQRTEQRDSAMYRCASSQAGTTYNEQFFGPGTRLTVL.

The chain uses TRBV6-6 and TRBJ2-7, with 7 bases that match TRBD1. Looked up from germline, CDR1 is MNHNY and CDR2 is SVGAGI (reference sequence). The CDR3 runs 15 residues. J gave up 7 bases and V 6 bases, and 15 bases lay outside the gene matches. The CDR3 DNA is TGTGCCAGCAGAAACCACCGGGGACAGCTACGGGAGCAGTACTTC. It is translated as CASRNHRGQLREQYF.

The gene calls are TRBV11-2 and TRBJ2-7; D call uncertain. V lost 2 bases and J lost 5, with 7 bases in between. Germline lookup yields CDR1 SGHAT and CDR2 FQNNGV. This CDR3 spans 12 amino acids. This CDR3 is CASSLYSNEQYF. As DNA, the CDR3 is TGTGCCAGCAGCTTATATTCCAACGAGCAGTACTTC.

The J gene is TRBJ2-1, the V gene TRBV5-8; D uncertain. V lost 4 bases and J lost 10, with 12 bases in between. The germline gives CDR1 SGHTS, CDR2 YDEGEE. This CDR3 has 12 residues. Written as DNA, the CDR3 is TGTGCCAGCAGCCGTACTATCCTAGAGCAGTTCTTC. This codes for CASSRTILEQFF.

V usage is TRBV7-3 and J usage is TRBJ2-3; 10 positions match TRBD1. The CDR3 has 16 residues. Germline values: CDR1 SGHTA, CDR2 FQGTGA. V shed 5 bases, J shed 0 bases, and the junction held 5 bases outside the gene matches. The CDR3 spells CASSARQGASTDTQYF. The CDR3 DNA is TGTGCCAGCAGCGCCCGACAGGGGGCAAGCACAGATACGCAGTATTTT. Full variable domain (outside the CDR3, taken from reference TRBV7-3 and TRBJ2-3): GAGVSQTPSNKVTEKGKYVELRCDPISGHTALYWYRQSLGQGPEFLIYFQGTGAADDSGLPNDRFFAVRPEGSVSTLKIQRTERGDSAVYLCASSARQGASTDTQYFGPGTRLTVL.

The CDR3 here is CASSLSRANTEAFF. The CDR3 coding sequence is TGTGCCAGCAGCTTGTCAAGGGCGAACACTGAAGCTTTCTTT. The chain carries TRBV5-4 and TRBJ1-1; D gene ambiguous. The CDR3 contains 14 residues. CDR1 is SGHNT, CDR2 YYREEE, per germline (reference sequence). V dropped 1 base and J dropped 1 base, with 8 bases sitting between them.

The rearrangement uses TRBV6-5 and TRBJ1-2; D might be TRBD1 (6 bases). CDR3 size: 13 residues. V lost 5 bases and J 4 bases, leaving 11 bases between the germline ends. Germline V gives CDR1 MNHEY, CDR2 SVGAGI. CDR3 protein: CASSVTGIYGYTF. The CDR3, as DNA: TGTGCCAGCAGTGTTACAGGGATCTATGGCTACACCTTC.